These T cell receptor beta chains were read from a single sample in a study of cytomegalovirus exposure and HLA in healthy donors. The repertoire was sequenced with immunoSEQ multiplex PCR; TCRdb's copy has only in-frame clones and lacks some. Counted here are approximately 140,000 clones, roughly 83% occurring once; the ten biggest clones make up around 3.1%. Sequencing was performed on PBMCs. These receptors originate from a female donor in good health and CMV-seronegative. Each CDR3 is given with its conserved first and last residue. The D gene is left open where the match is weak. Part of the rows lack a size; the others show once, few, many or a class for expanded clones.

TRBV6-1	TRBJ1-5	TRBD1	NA	TGTGCCAGCAGCCCTGGACAGGCCAATCAGCCCCAGCATTTT	CASSPGQANQPQHF
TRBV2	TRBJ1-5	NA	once	TGTGCCAGCCGCAGGTCTACCCAGCCCCAGCATTTT	CASRRSTQPQHF
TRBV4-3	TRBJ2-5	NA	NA	TGCGCCAGCAGCCAATCCAACGGAGATCAAGAGACCCAGTACTTC	CASSQSNGDQETQYF
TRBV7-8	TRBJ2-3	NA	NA	TGTGCCAGCAGCTCTGCCAGGCAGGGGTACACAGATACGCAGTATTTT	CASSSARQGYTDTQYF
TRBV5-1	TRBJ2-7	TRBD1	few	TGCGCCAGCAGCCCATCGGGACAGGTTTTCTACGAGCAGTACTTC	CASSPSGQVFYEQYF
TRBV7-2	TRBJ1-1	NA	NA	TGTGCCAGCAGCTTAGTTTCCCCGGGGACTGAAGCTTTCTTT	CASSLVSPGTEAFF
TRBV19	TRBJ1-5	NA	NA	TGTGCCAGTAGTATAGCCGTTTATAGCAATCAGCCCCAGCATTTT	CASSIAVYSNQPQHF
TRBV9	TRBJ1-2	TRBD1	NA	TGTGCCAGCAGCGTAGTAGGGGGCAGCTATGGCTACACCTTC	CASSVVGGSYGYTF
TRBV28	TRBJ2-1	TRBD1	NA	TGTGCCAGCAGTTTGAACCGGGACAGGGGATACAATGAGCAGTTCTTC	CASSLNRDRGYNEQFF
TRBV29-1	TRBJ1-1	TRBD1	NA	TGCAGCGTTGAAGACCACGAGGGGGCCGGCACTGAAGCTTTCTTT	CSVEDHEGAGTEAFF
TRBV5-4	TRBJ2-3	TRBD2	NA	TGTGCCAGCAGGCCATCTAGCGGGGGCACAGATACGCAGTATTTT	CASRPSSGGTDTQYF
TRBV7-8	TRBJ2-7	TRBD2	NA	TGTGCCAGCAGCTTAAGCGGGAGGTACTCCTACGAGCAGTACTTC	CASSLSGRYSYEQYF
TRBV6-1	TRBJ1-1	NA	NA	TGTGCCAGCAAGTACGGGAACACTGAAGCTTTCTTT	CASKYGNTEAFF
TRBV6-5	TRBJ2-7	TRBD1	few	TGTGCCAGCACCGGGACAGCCTACGAGCAGTACTTC	CASTGTAYEQYF
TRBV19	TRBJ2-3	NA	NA	TGTGCCAGTAGTTCCGGGAGGCCAGGGGATCCCACAGATACGCAGTATTTT	CASSSGRPGDPTDTQYF
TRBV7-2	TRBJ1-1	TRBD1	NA	TGTGCCAGCAGCTTCAGGGGGCCAACCCTTGAAGCTTTCTTT	CASSFRGPTLEAFF
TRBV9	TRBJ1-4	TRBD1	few	TGTGCCAGCAGCGTAGATCGGGACAGTACTGGTAATGAAAAACTGTTTTTT	CASSVDRDSTGNEKLFF
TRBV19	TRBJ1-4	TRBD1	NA	TGTGCCAGTAGCTCCGGGACAGGGGAAGAAAAACTGTTTTTT	CASSSGTGEEKLFF
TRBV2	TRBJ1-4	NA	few	TGTGCCAGCAGTTTTTACAGGACAGCAACTAATGAAAAACTGTTTTTT	CASSFYRTATNEKLFF
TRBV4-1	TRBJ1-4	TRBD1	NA	TGCGCCAGCAGCCAAGATATGGGACAGGCAACTAATGAAAAACTGTTTTTT	CASSQDMGQATNEKLFF
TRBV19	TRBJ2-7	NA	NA	TGTGCCAGTAGTATAGATAGAAGGGGATACGAGCAGTACTTC	CASSIDRRGYEQYF
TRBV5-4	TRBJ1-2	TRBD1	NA	TGTGCCAGCAGCTTGGGGACAGGGTCTGGAAATGGCTACACCTTC	CASSLGTGSGNGYTF
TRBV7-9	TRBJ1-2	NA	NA	TGTGCCAGCAGCGCGACAGACGACCCTAACTATGGCTACACCTTC	CASSATDDPNYGYTF
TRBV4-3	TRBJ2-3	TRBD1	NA	TGCGCCAGCAGCCAAGTTGGGACAGGCACAGATACGCAGTATTTT	CASSQVGTGTDTQYF
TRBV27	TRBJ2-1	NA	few	TGTGCCAGCAGTTTATCCCTAGCGATAACCGCTGAGCAGTTCTTC	CASSLSLAITAEQFF
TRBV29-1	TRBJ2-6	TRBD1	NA	TGCAGCGTCGCAGGGGGCTTCGGGCCTGGGGCCAACGTCCTGACTTTC	CSVAGGFGPGANVLTF
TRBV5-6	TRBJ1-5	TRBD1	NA	TGTGCCAGCAGCTTATACAGGGGCCCCAATCAGCCCCAGCATTTT	CASSLYRGPNQPQHF
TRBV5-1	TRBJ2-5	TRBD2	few	TGCGCCAGCAGCACGGCTAGCGGGGTGGAGACCCAGTACTTC	CASSTASGVETQYF
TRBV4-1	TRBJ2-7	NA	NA	TGCGCCAGCAGCCAACCGGGTTCCTACGAGCAGTACTTC	CASSQPGSYEQYF
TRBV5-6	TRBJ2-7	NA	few	TGTGCCAGCAGCTTGTTCGCGGGCGGGTGGGGCGAGCAGTACTTC	CASSLFAGGWGEQYF
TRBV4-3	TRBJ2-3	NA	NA	TGCGCCAGCAGCCAGGGGGGATTCACAGATACGCAGTATTTT	CASSQGGFTDTQYF
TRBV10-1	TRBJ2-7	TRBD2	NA	TGCGCCAGCAAGACTAGCGCAAACTACGAGCAGTACTTC	CASKTSANYEQYF